The sample holds many counts of the clone carrying this T cell receptor beta chain. The antigen is unknown. The sample is drawn from a study of T cell repertoires in cytomegalovirus infection. Study background: Public TCR beta signatures were indicative of both CMV infection and a matching HLA type.

TCRdb re-derived calls from the reads in MiXCR, one entry per CDR3 protein. This sample has 300,000 to 400,000 distinct CDR3 sequences, with roughly 29% found just once. Trimming took 5 bases from V and 4 from J; bases not matched to a gene: 6. The CDR3 spans 14 residues. Study results and limitations: Dominating the ex vivo response were HLA-C-restricted CMV-specific TCR beta clonotypes.

V gene TRBV12-3 or TRBV12-4 combines with J gene TRBJ2-5, with 8 bases matching TRBD2. This clonotype was obtained from a human donor in good health (CMV status not recorded). Some clones in this sample may be carry-over from other donors' samples. The specimen comprised cultured PBMCs, sampled from culture after CMV antigen stimulation. The CDR3 reads CASSQGLAGETQYF. The CDR3 DNA is TGTGCCAGCAGTCAGGGCCTAGCGGGAGAGACCCAGTACTTC.